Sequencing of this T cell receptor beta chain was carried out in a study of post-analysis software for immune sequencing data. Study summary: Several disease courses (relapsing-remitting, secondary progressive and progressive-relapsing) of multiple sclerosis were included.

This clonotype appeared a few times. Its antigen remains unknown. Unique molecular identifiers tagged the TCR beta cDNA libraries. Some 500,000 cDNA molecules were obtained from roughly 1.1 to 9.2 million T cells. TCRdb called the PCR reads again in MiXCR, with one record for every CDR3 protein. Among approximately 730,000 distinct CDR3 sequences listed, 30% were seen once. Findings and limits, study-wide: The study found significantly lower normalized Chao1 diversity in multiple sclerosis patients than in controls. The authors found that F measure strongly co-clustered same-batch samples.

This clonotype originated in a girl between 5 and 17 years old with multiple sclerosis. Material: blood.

Here the CDR3 reads CSARKGGSYEQYF. Here the CDR3 DNA reads TGCAGTGCTAGAAAAGGGGGAAGTTATGAGCAGTACTTC. V gene TRBV20-1 combines with J gene TRBJ2-7, with a tentative D call TRBD1 (6 bases). V lost 2 bases, J lost 7 bases, and 15 bases lay in between. There are 13 residues in the CDR3. Germline V lookup: CDR1 DFQATT, CDR2 SNEGSKA (reference sequence).